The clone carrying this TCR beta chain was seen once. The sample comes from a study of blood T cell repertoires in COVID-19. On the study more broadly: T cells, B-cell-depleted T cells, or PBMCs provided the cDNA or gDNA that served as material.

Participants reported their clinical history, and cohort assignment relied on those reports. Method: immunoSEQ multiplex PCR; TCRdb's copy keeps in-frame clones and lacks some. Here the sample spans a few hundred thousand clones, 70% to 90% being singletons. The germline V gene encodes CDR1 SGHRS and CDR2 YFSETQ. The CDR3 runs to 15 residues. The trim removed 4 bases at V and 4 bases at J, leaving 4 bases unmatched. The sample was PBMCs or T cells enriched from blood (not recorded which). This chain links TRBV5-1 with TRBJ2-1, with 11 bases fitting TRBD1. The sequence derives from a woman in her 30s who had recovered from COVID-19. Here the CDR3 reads CASSRGQGVYNEQFF. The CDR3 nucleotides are TGCGCCAGCAGCCGGGGACAGGGGGTGTACAATGAGCAGTTCTTC.